This T cell receptor beta chain was captured in a study of low-dose radiotherapy and immunotherapy resistance in tumors. About the research overall: On an every-two-weeks schedule, patients received intravenous nivolumab 240 mg, along with ipilimumab 1 mg/kg every six weeks.

Germline loops: CDR1 SGHRS, CDR2 YFSETQ. CDR3 length: 15 residues. V was pared by 0 bases and J by 2 bases, with 3 bases of the junction left unmatched. First-strand cDNA used TRAV- and TRBV-specific primers, covering alpha and beta chains. The PCR that amplified TCRs ran for 20 cycles, relying on a constant-region primer and a V-primer adapter. TCRdb passed the reads through MiXCR, listing each CDR3 protein once. The top ten clones hold 9.5% to 15% of a sample with about 91,000 distinct CDR3 sequences, 20% to 25% of them seen once. This clonotype was observed a single time. The time point here: after trial treatment. Treatment meaning: LDRT plus nivolumab, ipilimumab, low-dose cyclophosphamide and aspirin (RACIN trial). In the RACIN dose-escalation trial, donors got nivolumab plus ipilimumab with aspirin, cyclophosphamide and radiotherapy. Each eligible patient had an advanced solid tumor, and these tumors lacked tumor-infiltrating lymphocytes.

The chain carries TRBV5-1 and TRBJ1-1; TRBD1 aligns across 8 bases. The sequencing here drew on PBMCs, taken after low-dose radiotherapy plus immunotherapy. This receptor was obtained from a female donor with ovarian cancer. DNA of the CDR3: TGCGCCAGCAGCTTGGTTGACAGGGGAAACACTGAAGCTTTCTTT. Encoded protein: CASSLVDRGNTEAFF.